A single sample gave rise to the 8 T cell receptor beta chains below, sequenced in a study of chemoradiotherapy in HPV16-positive cancers. Here immunoSEQ multiplex PCR was the method, and the copy in TCRdb shows in-frame clones only, minus some. This sample has over 20,000 clones; roughly 87% occur once, and the top ten carry around 5%. The input for sequencing was blood, taken from a patient who underwent chemoradiotherapy. These receptors originate from a human donor with HPV-associated anogenital cancer.

The rearrangement uses TRBV5-6 and TRBJ2-5; 10 nucleotides match TRBD1. This CDR3 region has 15 residues. Germline V gives CDR1 SGHDT, CDR2 YYEEEE. V lost 5 bases to trimming and J lost 5 bases; unmatched junction nucleotides: 9. The CDR3 loop reads CASRSDRGLGETQYF. As DNA, the CDR3 is TGTGCCAGCAGGTCCGACAGGGGGCTTGGTGAGACCCAGTACTTC. The full variable domain, in which reference TRBV5-6 and TRBJ2-5 provide the parts outside the CDR3, is DAGVTQSPTHLIKTRGQQVTLRCSPKSGHDTVSWYQQALGQGPQFIFQYYEEEERQRGNFPDRFSGHQFPNYSSELNVNALLLGDSALYLCASRSDRGLGETQYFGPGTRLLVL.

This clone was seen only once. The rearrangement joins TRBV9 to TRBJ2-1; D unresolved. The ends were cut back, 7 bases at V and 2 bases at J, with 16 bases in the middle. Germline values: CDR1 SGDLS, CDR2 YYNGEE. This CDR3 region has 15 residues. CDR3 sequence reads: CASGQEPGTYNEQFF. The CDR3 DNA reads TGTGCCAGCGGGCAAGAACCAGGTACCTACAATGAGCAGTTCTTC.

V and J are TRBV19 and TRBJ1-2; 10 nucleotides align to TRBD1. The V gene's germline CDR1 is LNHDA and CDR2 SQIVND (reference sequence). The CDR3 runs 16 residues. The V gene end was trimmed by 7 bases and the J gene end by 5 bases; junction bases not matched to a gene: 13. The CDR3 reads CASTATGQGVLYGYTF. Here the CDR3 DNA reads TGTGCCAGTACCGCTACCGGACAGGGGGTACTATATGGCTACACCTTC.

The rearrangement links TRBV6-1 to TRBJ1-5; D call uncertain. The CDR3 runs to 15 residues. Germline assignment: CDR1 MNHNS and CDR2 SASEGT. Trimming pared 6 bases from V and 2 bases from J, leaving 14 bases between. The CDR3 sequence: CASRREQRGNQPQHF. The CDR3 DNA reads as TGTGCCAGCAGGAGGGAGCAGAGGGGCAATCAGCCCCAGCATTTT.

V gene TRBV6-5 combines with J gene TRBJ1-5; TRBD1 agrees at 7 bases. This CDR3 region has 14 residues. Germline V gene lookup returns CDR1 MNHEY and CDR2 SVGAGI. J was trimmed by 6 bases and V by 5 bases; bases with no gene match: 7. The CDR3 region has the DNA TGTGCCAGCAGTCCTTACAGGGGAACTCAGCCCCAGCATTTT. Encoded protein: CASSPYRGTQPQHF.

This chain joins TRBV7-2 and TRBJ1-1, with TRBD1 matching over 9 bases. Germline V lookup: CDR1 SGHTA, CDR2 FQGNSA. With V trimmed by 4 bases and J by 5 bases, 11 bases remained unmatched. CDR3 length: 16 amino acids. The CDR3 loop is CASSSRQDRGRTEAFF. DNA of the CDR3: TGTGCCAGCAGCTCCCGCCAGGACAGGGGAAGGACTGAAGCTTTCTTT.

The chain has TRBV6-5 and TRBJ1-2; 8 bases fit TRBD1. The germline V gene encodes CDR1 MNHEY and CDR2 SVGAGI. The CDR3 is 12 amino acids. V was clipped by 6 bases and J by 7 bases; unmatched bases: 4. CDR3 DNA sequence: TGTGCCAGCAGGGGCGGACAGGGTGGCTACACCTTC. Protein: CASRGGQGGYTF.

A single count supports this clone. The gene calls are TRBV5-1 and TRBJ2-3; TRBD2 matches at 13 bases. V lost 4 bases and J lost 0; bases outside the gene matches: 8. Germline CDR1 is SGHRS and CDR2 is YFSETQ. This CDR3 spans 18 amino acids. The CDR3 spells CASSPSTSGRYSTDTQYF. CDR3 DNA: TGCGCCAGCAGCCCGTCGACTAGCGGGAGGTATAGCACAGATACGCAGTATTTT.